Each of the 31 T cell receptor beta chains below was sequenced from the same sample in a study of T cell changes during pregnancy in multiple sclerosis. The protocol was immunoSEQ multiplex PCR, while the TCRdb copy is restricted to in-frame clones and leaves out a portion. The table records about 70,000 clones, about 90% of them present only once. The sample consisted of peripheral blood, taken in the first trimester of pregnancy. These receptors originate from a female donor with multiple sclerosis, enrolled in a pregnancy study.

The chain has TRBV15 and TRBJ1-2; the D is unclear. The CDR3 extends over 15 amino acids. V was clipped by 1 base and J by 0 bases, with 9 bases between them. CDR1 and CDR2 from the germline V gene are LNHNV and YYDKDF (reference sequence). The CDR3 DNA sequence: TGTGCCACCAGCAGAGGAGGGCAAGCTAACTATGGCTACACCTTC. Translating it yields CATSRGGQANYGYTF. Supplemented by reference TRBV15 and TRBJ1-2, the full variable domain reads DAMVIQNPRYQVTQFGKPVTLSCSQTLNHNVMYWYQQKSSQAPKLLFHYYDKDFNNEADTPDNFQSRRPNTSFCFLDIRSPGLGDTAMYLCATSRGGQANYGYTFGSGTRLTVV.

This chain uses TRBV6-5 with TRBJ1-1, with D unclear. Germline loops: CDR1 MNHEY, CDR2 SVGAGI. V lost 6 bases and J lost 1, with 9 bases in between. The CDR3 totals 13 residues. CDR3 residues: CASSHRGNTEAFF. CDR3 in DNA: TGTGCCAGCAGCCATCGGGGGAACACTGAAGCTTTCTTT.

The rearrangement uses TRBV30 and TRBJ1-4; D is uncertain. The CDR3 is 13 residues long. CDR1 GTSNPN and CDR2 SVGIG come from the germline V gene (reference sequence). V gave up 5 bases and J gave up 1 base, with 8 bases separating them. The CDR3 DNA sequence: TGTGCCTGGTCCCACAGAACTAATGAAAAACTGTTTTTT. Its protein is CAWSHRTNEKLFF.

This chain connects TRBV5-1 to TRBJ1-1; no firm D call. With 0 bases removed from V and 7 bases from J, the gap between germline ends came to 7 bases. The CDR3 consists of 12 residues. The germline CDR1 and CDR2 sequences are SGHRS and YFSETQ. CDR3 bases: TGCGCCAGCAGCTTGGAGGGAGGTGAAGCTTTCTTT. Residues: CASSLEGGEAFF. The full variable domain, with the rest looked up from reference TRBV5-1 and TRBJ1-1, is KAGVTQTPRYLIKTRGQQVTLSCSPISGHRSVSWYQQTPGQGLQFLFEYFSETQRNKGNFPGRFSGRQFSNSRSEMNVSTLELGDSALYLCASSLEGGEAFFGQGTRLTVV.

The table lists this clone with a count of one. The chain combines TRBV5-4 with TRBJ1-2, with 7 bases matching TRBD1. After removal of 4 bases from V and 0 bases from J, the junction contained 3 bases not matched to a gene. This CDR3 is built from 14 residues. The germline V gene has CDR1 SGHNT and CDR2 YYREEE (reference sequence). CDR3 region: CASSRTGANYGYTF. DNA for the CDR3: TGTGCCAGCAGCAGAACAGGGGCTAACTATGGCTACACCTTC.

The DNA for the CDR3 is TGTGCCAGCAGCGCACCATATTCTAGCGTCTACGAGCAGTACTTC. The encoded protein is CASSAPYSSVYEQYF. V usage is TRBV7-9 and J usage is TRBJ2-7, with D possibly being TRBD2 (6 bases). The germline CDR1 and CDR2 sequences are SEHNR and FQNEAQ (reference sequence). The CDR3 length is 15 residues. V was clipped by 5 bases and J by 3 bases, with 17 bases between them.

The chain is built from TRBV12-1 and TRBJ2-2; TRBD2, the table's D call, was not compared with the DNA. TRBV12-1 is a known pseudogene. The CDR3 covers 14 residues. The CDR3 reads CATPLAPSTGELFF. The CDR3 DNA is TGTGCCACCCCCCTAGCGCCTAGCACCGGGGAGCTGTTTTTT.

The chain links TRBV2 to TRBJ2-7, with 10 bases aligning to TRBD1. Looked up from germline, CDR1 is SNHLY and CDR2 is FYNNEI. With 2 bases clipped from V and 3 bases from J, the junction kept 7 bases outside the gene matches. The CDR3 length is 16 residues. CDR3 DNA sequence: TGTGCCAGCAGTGAAACATCCGGGACAGGGGACTACGAGCAGTACTTC. It yields the protein CASSETSGTGDYEQYF. Complete variable domain (other parts from reference TRBV2 and TRBJ2-7): EPEVTQTPSHQVTQMGQEVILRCVPISNHLYFYWYRQILGQKVEFLVSFYNNEISEKSEIFDDQFSVERPDGSNFTLKIRSTKLEDSAMYFCASSETSGTGDYEQYFGPGTRLTVT.

The chain links TRBV5-6 to TRBJ2-3, with a tentative D call TRBD1 (7 bases). The V gene lost 0 bases and the J gene lost 3 bases, with 8 bases spanning the gap. The V gene's germline CDR1 is SGHDT and CDR2 YYEEEE. CDR3 length: 14 amino acids. This chain's CDR3 is CASSLAGGTDTQYF. In DNA, the CDR3 is TGTGCCAGCAGCTTGGCAGGGGGGACAGATACGCAGTATTTT.

The rearrangement joins TRBV6-1 to TRBJ1-4; D uncertain. This CDR3 is built from 13 residues. Germline V gene lookup returns CDR1 MNHNS and CDR2 SASEGT. Between the trimmed V and J ends, which lost 4 bases and 5 bases, there was a span of 8 bases. The CDR3 spells CASSARSNEKLFF. The CDR3 DNA reads as TGTGCCAGCAGTGCCCGGTCCAATGAAAAACTGTTTTTT.

The chain uses TRBV19 and TRBJ2-5; 7 bases map to TRBD1. The germline V gene has CDR1 LNHDA and CDR2 SQIVND (reference sequence). The CDR3 is 15 amino acids. Trimming at V came to 4 bases and at J to 5 bases, leaving 10 bases not matched to a gene. The CDR3 DNA sequence: TGTGCCAGTAGTACCCCCGGGACAGTCGGCGAGACCCAGTACTTC. Amino acids: CASSTPGTVGETQYF.

V usage is TRBV27 and J usage is TRBJ2-1; TRBD2 agrees at 12 bases. Germline CDR1 reads MNHEY; CDR2 reads SMNVEV (reference sequence). The CDR3 extends over 16 amino acids. Trimming at V came to 6 bases and at J to 8 bases, leaving 11 bases not matched to a gene. The CDR3 region is CASRFLTSGRLHEQFF. CDR3 nucleotides: TGTGCCAGCAGATTTCTTACTAGCGGGAGGCTGCATGAGCAGTTCTTC.

J is TRBJ2-1 and V is TRBV5-6, with 7 nucleotides matching TRBD1. The V gene's germline CDR1 is SGHDT and CDR2 YYEEEE. V shed 4 bases, J shed 2 bases, and the junction held 6 bases outside the gene matches. The CDR3 runs 15 residues. In nucleotides, the CDR3 is TGTGCCAGCAGCCTGGGAACAGGGGCCTACAATGAGCAGTTCTTC. Its protein is CASSLGTGAYNEQFF. The full variable domain, rest sourced from reference TRBV5-6 and TRBJ2-1, is DAGVTQSPTHLIKTRGQQVTLRCSPKSGHDTVSWYQQALGQGPQFIFQYYEEEERQRGNFPDRFSGHQFPNYSSELNVNALLLGDSALYLCASSLGTGAYNEQFFGPGTRLTVL.

The chain couples TRBV7-2 to TRBJ1-1; TRBD1 is a possible D gene (6 bases). CDR1 SGHTA and CDR2 FQGNSA come from the germline V gene. Trimming took off 5 bases at V and 3 bases at J, with 22 bases between the two ends. The CDR3 length is 17 residues. CDR3 amino acids: CASSPPSGGAQDTEAFF. For the CDR3, the DNA is TGTGCCAGCAGCCCGCCGAGTGGGGGGGCGCAGGACACTGAAGCTTTCTTT.

The chain couples TRBV27 to TRBJ1-1; a possible D gene is TRBD1 (6 bases). CDR1 and CDR2 (germline): MNHEY, SMNVEV (reference sequence). There are 14 residues in the CDR3. V shed 5 bases and J shed 1 base, with 11 bases lying between them. Here the CDR3 DNA reads TGTGCCAGCAGTCCCGGACAGTGGAACACTGAAGCTTTCTTT. Amino acid sequence: CASSPGQWNTEAFF.

V gene TRBV5-1 combines with J gene TRBJ1-2; TRBD1 matches 7 bases. Germline CDR1 and CDR2: SGHRS and YFSETQ. V shed 4 bases, J shed 4 bases, and the junction held 7 bases outside the gene matches. There are 14 residues in the CDR3. The CDR3 reads CASSGEGAGYGYTF. In nucleotides, the CDR3 is TGCGCCAGCAGCGGCGAGGGGGCGGGCTATGGCTACACCTTC.

The chain recombines TRBV5-1 with TRBJ2-3, with TRBD2 matching 8 bases. Germline assignment: CDR1 SGHRS and CDR2 YFSETQ. CDR3 length equals 16 residues. J lost 2 bases, V lost 0 bases, and 5 bases had no gene match. The CDR3 sequence: CASSLEASGLTDTQYF. CDR3 in DNA: TGCGCCAGCAGCTTGGAGGCTAGCGGGCTCACAGATACGCAGTATTTT.

V is TRBV29-1 and J is TRBJ2-3; 9 nucleotides align to TRBD1. V shed 1 base and J 6 bases; nucleotides not matched to a gene: 5. The V gene's germline CDR1 is SQVTM and CDR2 ANQGSEA. This CDR3 comprises 14 residues. The CDR3 sequence is CSVEGTGEGDTQYF. The CDR3 DNA follows: TGCAGCGTTGAAGGGACAGGGGAAGGGGATACGCAGTATTTT.

This sequence joins TRBV15 and TRBJ2-5; 8 nucleotides line up with TRBD2. Germline CDR1 reads LNHNV; CDR2 reads YYDKDF (reference sequence). Trimming cost V 8 bases and J 2 bases; bases outside gene matches: 13. This CDR3 is 16 amino acids long. The CDR3 DNA sequence: TGTGCCACCTCGGGGGGGCCAGCGGGGGTTCAAGAGACCCAGTACTTC. This sequence encodes CATSGGPAGVQETQYF. The variable domain in full, with the rest retrieved from reference TRBV15 and TRBJ2-5, is DAMVIQNPRYQVTQFGKPVTLSCSQTLNHNVMYWYQQKSSQAPKLLFHYYDKDFNNEADTPDNFQSRRPNTSFCFLDIRSPGLGDTAMYLCATSGGPAGVQETQYFGPGTRLLVL.

The gene calls are TRBV11-3 and TRBJ2-1; D perhaps matches TRBD1 (7 bases). The V end was cut by 4 bases, the J end by 8 bases, with 15 bases between. This CDR3 has 14 amino acids. The germline V gene has CDR1 SGHNT and CDR2 YENEEA. DNA for the CDR3: TGTGCCAGCAGCTCACGACAGGGACTGGATGAGCAGTTCTTC. Protein product: CASSSRQGLDEQFF.

This rearrangement joins TRBV2 to TRBJ2-3; 9 bases map to TRBD1. CDR3 length: 14 residues. The ends lost 6 bases at V and 14 bases at J; junction bases unmatched: 15. Germline lookup yields CDR1 SNHLY and CDR2 FYNNEI. The CDR3 bases are TGTGCCAGCAGATCCTGGCCCCGGGACAGGGTATTGTATTTT. This codes for CASRSWPRDRVLYF.

This sequence joins TRBV9 and TRBJ1-3, with 7 bases fitting TRBD1. Germline V gene lookup returns CDR1 SGDLS and CDR2 YYNGEE. This CDR3 spans 15 amino acids. The V gene end was trimmed by 4 bases and the J gene end by 4 bases; junction bases not matched to a gene: 8. The CDR3 protein is CASSPIGTAGNTIYF. The CDR3 region has the DNA TGTGCCAGCAGCCCGATAGGGACAGCGGGAAACACCATATATTTT.

This clone was picked up one time. The rearrangement links TRBV6-5 to TRBJ1-1; tentatively, D is TRBD1 (6 bases). Germline CDR1 reads MNHEY; CDR2 reads SVGAGI. Trimming left V 6 bases short and J 3 bases short, with 14 bases between. The CDR3 has 14 amino acids. The DNA of the CDR3 is TGTGCCAGCAGGCTCACCAGGGGCGACACTGAAGCTTTCTTT. It specifies CASRLTRGDTEAFF.

The J gene is TRBJ2-2, the V gene TRBV13; the match to TRBD1 covers 7 bases. Trimming at V came to 5 bases and at J to 3 bases, leaving 15 bases not matched to a gene. Germline V CDR1 and CDR2: PRHDT, FYEKMQ (reference sequence). There are 18 residues in the CDR3. The CDR3 reads CASSPTFRGGFDTGELFF. CDR3 sequence (DNA): TGTGCCAGCAGCCCAACCTTCAGAGGGGGCTTCGACACCGGGGAGCTGTTTTTT.

This chain connects TRBV5-4 to TRBJ1-1, with a weak D call TRBD1 (6 bases). The V end lost 4 bases, the J end lost 3 bases, and 19 bases lay between the germline ends. The germline V gene encodes CDR1 SGHNT and CDR2 YYREEE (reference sequence). This CDR3 contains 16 residues. The CDR3 bases are TGTGCCAGCAGCCGGGACAAATTTTTTGGGCACACTGAAGCTTTCTTT. Amino acid sequence: CASSRDKFFGHTEAFF.

The chain combines TRBV6-1 with TRBJ2-5, with TRBD1 matching over 8 bases. The CDR3 covers 15 residues. The junction had 13 bases not matched to a gene; V was cut back by 6 bases and J by 7 bases. The V gene's germline CDR1 is MNHNS and CDR2 SASEGT. In DNA form, the CDR3 reads TGTGCCAGCAGAAACCAGGGGGCCCCCTATGGGACCCAGTACTTC. It is translated as CASRNQGAPYGTQYF.

V is TRBV28 and J is TRBJ1-4; 7 bases are shared with TRBD1. The ends lost 6 bases at V and 3 bases at J; junction bases unmatched: 7. Germline CDR1 and CDR2: MDHEN and SYDVKM. This CDR3 contains 15 residues. For the CDR3, the DNA is TGTGCCAGCAGGCGCGAGGGGGCGTCTAATGAAAAACTGTTTTTT. Residues: CASRREGASNEKLFF.

This sequence joins TRBV30 and TRBJ1-1, with D perhaps TRBD1 (6 bases). The CDR3 sequence is 13 residues long. Germline V gives CDR1 GTSNPN, CDR2 SVGIG (reference sequence). The V and J ends lost 0 bases and 1 base respectively, with 6 bases between them. Here the CDR3 DNA reads TGTGCCTGGAGTGTACAGGGGAACACTGAAGCTTTCTTT. Residues: CAWSVQGNTEAFF.

Comment on this clone: The identical CDR3 is also encoded by other nucleotide sequences in the sample. This chain uses TRBV5-1 with TRBJ1-4; D perhaps matches TRBD1 (5 bases). V was cut by 7 bases and J by 5 bases, with 18 bases left in between. Germline-derived CDR1 and CDR2 are SGHRS and YFSETQ. The CDR3 has 15 amino acids. CDR3 residues: CASGWGTGTNEKLFF. DNA for the CDR3: TGCGCCAGCGGTTGGGGTACAGGAACCAATGAAAAACTGTTTTTT. Variable domain in full (rest from reference TRBV5-1 and TRBJ1-4): KAGVTQTPRYLIKTRGQQVTLSCSPISGHRSVSWYQQTPGQGLQFLFEYFSETQRNKGNFPGRFSGRQFSNSRSEMNVSTLELGDSALYLCASGWGTGTNEKLFFGSGTQLSVL.

V gene TRBV19 combines with J gene TRBJ1-1; D ambiguous. The CDR3 loop spans 14 amino acids. With 5 bases removed from V and 1 base from J, the gap between germline ends came to 11 bases. Germline V lookup: CDR1 LNHDA, CDR2 SQIVND (reference sequence). CDR3 region: CASSVRRENTEAFF. The CDR3 bases are TGTGCCAGTAGTGTAAGAAGAGAGAACACTGAAGCTTTCTTT.

The chain combines TRBV7-9 with TRBJ2-3; 10 bases match TRBD2. Germline V CDR1 and CDR2: SEHNR, FQNEAQ (reference sequence). The CDR3 is 15 residues long. With V trimmed by 4 bases and J by 2 bases, 3 bases remained unmatched. For the CDR3, the DNA is TGTGCCAGCAGCTCGACTAGCGGGCCCACAGATACGCAGTATTTT. Encoded protein: CASSSTSGPTDTQYF.